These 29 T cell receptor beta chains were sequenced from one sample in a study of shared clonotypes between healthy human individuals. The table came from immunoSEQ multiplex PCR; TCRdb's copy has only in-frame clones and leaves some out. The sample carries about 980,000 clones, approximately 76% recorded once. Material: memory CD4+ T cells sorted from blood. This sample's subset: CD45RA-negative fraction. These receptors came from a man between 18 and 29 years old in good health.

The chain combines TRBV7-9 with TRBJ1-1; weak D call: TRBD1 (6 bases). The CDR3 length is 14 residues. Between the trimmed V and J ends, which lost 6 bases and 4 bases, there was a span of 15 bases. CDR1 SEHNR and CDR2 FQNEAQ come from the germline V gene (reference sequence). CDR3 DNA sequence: TGTGCCAGCAGACGGACGACAGGATCCACTGAAGCTTTCTTT. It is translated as CASRRTTGSTEAFF.

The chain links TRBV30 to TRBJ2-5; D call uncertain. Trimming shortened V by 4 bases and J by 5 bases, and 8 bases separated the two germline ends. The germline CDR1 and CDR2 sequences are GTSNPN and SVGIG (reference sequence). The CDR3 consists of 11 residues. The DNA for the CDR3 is TGTGCCTGGACCGATAGGGAGACCCAGTACTTC. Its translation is CAWTDRETQYF.

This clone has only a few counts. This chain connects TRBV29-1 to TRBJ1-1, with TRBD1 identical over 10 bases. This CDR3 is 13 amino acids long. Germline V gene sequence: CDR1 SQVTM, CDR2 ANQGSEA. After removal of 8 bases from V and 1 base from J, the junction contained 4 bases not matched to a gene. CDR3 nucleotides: TGCAGCACTCGGACAGGGGGGAACACTGAAGCTTTCTTT. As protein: CSTRTGGNTEAFF.

For the CDR3, the DNA is TGTGCCAGCAGTCCACGAAGAATCCCCAATATAGATACGCAGTATTTT. Its protein product is CASSPRRIPNIDTQYF. V usage is TRBV5-8 and J usage is TRBJ2-3; D gene ambiguous. Between the trimmed V and J ends, which lost 5 bases and 5 bases, there was a span of 21 bases. CDR1 and CDR2 from the germline V gene are SGHTS and YDEGEE. The CDR3 runs 16 residues.

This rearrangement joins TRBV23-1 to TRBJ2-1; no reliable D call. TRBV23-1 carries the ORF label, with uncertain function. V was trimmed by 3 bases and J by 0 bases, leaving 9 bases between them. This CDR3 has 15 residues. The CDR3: CASSHPKCSYNEQFF. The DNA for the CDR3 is TGCGCCAGCAGTCACCCTAAATGCTCCTACAATGAGCAGTTCTTC.

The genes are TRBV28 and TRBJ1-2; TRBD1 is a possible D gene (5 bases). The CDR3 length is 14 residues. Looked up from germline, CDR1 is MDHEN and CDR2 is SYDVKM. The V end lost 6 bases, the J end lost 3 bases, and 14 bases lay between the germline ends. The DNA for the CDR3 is TGTGCCAGCAGCTTAAGGCCAGGGCACTATGGCTACACCTTC. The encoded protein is CASSLRPGHYGYTF.

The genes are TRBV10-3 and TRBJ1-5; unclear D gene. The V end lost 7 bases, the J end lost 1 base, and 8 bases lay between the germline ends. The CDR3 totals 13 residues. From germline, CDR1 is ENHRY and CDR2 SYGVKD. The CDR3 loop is CAIKDGSNQPQHF. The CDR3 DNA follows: TGTGCCATCAAGGATGGGAGCAATCAGCCCCAGCATTTT.

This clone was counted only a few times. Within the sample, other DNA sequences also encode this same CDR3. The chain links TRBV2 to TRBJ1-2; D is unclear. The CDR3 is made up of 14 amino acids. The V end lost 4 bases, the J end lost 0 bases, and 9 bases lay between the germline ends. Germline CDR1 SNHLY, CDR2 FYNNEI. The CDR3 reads CASSGGPANYGYTF. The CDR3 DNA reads TGTGCCAGCAGTGGAGGACCTGCTAACTATGGCTACACCTTC.

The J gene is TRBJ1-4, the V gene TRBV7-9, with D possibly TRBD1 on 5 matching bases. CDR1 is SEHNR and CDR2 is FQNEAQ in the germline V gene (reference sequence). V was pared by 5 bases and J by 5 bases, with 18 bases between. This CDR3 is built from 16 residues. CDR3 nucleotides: TGTGCCAGCAGCCTCAACCCCGGGACGAAAAATGAAAAACTGTTTTTT. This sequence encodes CASSLNPGTKNEKLFF.

CDR3 amino acids: CASSSTIQGVEQFF. CDR3 DNA sequence: TGTGCCAGCAGCTCGACGATCCAAGGGGTCGAGCAGTTCTTC. The chain joins TRBV5-4 to TRBJ2-1; TRBD1 might be the D (5 bases). V was cut by 3 bases and J by 10 bases, with 17 bases left in between. Germline CDR1 is SGHNT and CDR2 is YYREEE (reference sequence). The CDR3 has 14 amino acids.

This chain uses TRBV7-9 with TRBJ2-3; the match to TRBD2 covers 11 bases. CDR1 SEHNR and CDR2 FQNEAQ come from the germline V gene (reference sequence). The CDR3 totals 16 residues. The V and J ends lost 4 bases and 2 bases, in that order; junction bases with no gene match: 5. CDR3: CASSWGLAAITDTQYF. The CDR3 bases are TGTGCCAGCAGCTGGGGACTAGCGGCGATCACAGATACGCAGTATTTT.

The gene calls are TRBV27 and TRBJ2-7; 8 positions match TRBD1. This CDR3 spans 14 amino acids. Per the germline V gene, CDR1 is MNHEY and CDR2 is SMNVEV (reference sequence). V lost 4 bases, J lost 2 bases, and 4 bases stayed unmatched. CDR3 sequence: CASSSGGWTYEQYF. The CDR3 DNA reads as TGTGCCAGCAGTTCAGGGGGCTGGACCTACGAGCAGTACTTC.

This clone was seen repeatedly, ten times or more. CDR3 region: CASRGTSGVSSEQYF. CDR3 bases: TGTGCCAGCAGAGGGACTAGCGGTGTTTCTTCCGAGCAGTACTTC. This chain joins TRBV6-6 and TRBJ2-7; 11 bases line up with TRBD2. V dropped 6 bases and J dropped 6; count of bases not matched to a gene: 10. Germline CDR1 MNHNY, CDR2 SVGAGI (reference sequence). The CDR3 is 15 residues long.

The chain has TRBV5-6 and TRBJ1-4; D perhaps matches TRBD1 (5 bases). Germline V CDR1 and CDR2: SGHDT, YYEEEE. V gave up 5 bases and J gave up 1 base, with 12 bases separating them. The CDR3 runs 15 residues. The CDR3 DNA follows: TGTGCCAGCAGGCGTGCAGGGATAACTAATGAAAAACTGTTTTTT. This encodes CASRRAGITNEKLFF. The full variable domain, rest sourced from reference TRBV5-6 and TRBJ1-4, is DAGVTQSPTHLIKTRGQQVTLRCSPKSGHDTVSWYQQALGQGPQFIFQYYEEEERQRGNFPDRFSGHQFPNYSSELNVNALLLGDSALYLCASRRAGITNEKLFFGSGTQLSVL.

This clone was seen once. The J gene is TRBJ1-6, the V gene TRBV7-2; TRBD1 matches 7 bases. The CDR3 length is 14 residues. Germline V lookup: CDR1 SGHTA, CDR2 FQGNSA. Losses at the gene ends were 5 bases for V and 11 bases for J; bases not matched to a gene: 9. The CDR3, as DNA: TGTGCCAGCAGCACCGGACAGGTCTCGACACCCCTCCACTTT. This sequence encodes CASSTGQVSTPLHF.

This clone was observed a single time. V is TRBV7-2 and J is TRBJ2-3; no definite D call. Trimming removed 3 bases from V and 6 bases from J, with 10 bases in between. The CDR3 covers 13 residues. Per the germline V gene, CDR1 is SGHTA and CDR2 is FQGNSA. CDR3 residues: CASSLDLGDTQYF. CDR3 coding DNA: TGTGCCAGCAGCTTGGACCTCGGGGATACGCAGTATTTT.

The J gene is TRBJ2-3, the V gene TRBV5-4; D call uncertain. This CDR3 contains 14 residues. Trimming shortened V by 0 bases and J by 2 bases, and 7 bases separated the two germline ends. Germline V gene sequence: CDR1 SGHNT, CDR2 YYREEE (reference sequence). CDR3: CASSLGSNTDTQYF. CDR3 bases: TGTGCCAGCAGCTTGGGATCTAACACAGATACGCAGTATTTT.

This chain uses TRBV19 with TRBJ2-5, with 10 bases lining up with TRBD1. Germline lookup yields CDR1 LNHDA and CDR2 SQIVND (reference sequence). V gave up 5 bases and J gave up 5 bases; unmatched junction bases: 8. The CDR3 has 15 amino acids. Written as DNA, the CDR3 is TGTGCCAGTAGTCCGGGACAGGGGTTGAGGGAGACCCAGTACTTC. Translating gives CASSPGQGLRETQYF.

CDR3 protein: CAIADRDQETQYF. The CDR3 coding sequence is TGTGCCATAGCTGACAGGGATCAAGAGACCCAGTACTTC. This rearrangement joins TRBV10-3 to TRBJ2-5, with TRBD1 matching 7 bases. V shed 9 bases, J shed 2 bases, and the junction held 6 bases outside the gene matches. Germline CDR1 ENHRY, CDR2 SYGVKD. The CDR3 totals 13 residues.

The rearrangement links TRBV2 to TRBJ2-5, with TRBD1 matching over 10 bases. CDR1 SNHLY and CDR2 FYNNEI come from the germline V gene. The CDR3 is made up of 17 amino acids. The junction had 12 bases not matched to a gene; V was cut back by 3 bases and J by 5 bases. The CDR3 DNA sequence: TGTGCCAGCAGTGACGGGACAGGGGACAGTAACGGGGAGACCCAGTACTTC. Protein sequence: CASSDGTGDSNGETQYF.

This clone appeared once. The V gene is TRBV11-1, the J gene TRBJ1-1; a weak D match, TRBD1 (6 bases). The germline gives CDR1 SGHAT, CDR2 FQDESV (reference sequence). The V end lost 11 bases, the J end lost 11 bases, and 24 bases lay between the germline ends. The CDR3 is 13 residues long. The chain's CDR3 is CARPTLLQGPAFF. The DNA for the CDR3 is TGTGCCCGCCCCACGTTATTACAGGGCCCGGCTTTCTTT. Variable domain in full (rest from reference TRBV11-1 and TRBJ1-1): EAEVAQSPRYKITEKSQAVAFWCDPISGHATLYWYRQILGQGPELLVQFQDESVVDDSQLPKDRFSAERLKGVDSTLKIQPAELGDSAMYLCARPTLLQGPAFFGQGTRLTVV.

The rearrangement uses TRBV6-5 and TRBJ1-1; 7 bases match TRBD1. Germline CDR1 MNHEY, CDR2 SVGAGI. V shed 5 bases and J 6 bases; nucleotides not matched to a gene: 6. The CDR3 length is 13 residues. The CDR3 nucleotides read TGTGCCAGCAGTAGGGGGCTAGCCGCTGAAGCTTTCTTT. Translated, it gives CASSRGLAAEAFF.

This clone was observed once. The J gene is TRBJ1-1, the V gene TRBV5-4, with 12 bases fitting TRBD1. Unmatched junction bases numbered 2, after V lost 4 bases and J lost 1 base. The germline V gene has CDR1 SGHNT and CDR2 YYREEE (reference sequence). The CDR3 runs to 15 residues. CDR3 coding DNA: TGTGCCAGCAGCGGGACAGGGGGCCCGAACACTGAAGCTTTCTTT. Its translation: CASSGTGGPNTEAFF.

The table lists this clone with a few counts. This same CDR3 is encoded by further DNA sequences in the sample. CDR3 sequence reads: CASSLGTGMNTEAFF. The CDR3 DNA sequence: TGTGCCAGCAGCTTAGGTACAGGCATGAACACTGAAGCTTTCTTT. The chain is built from TRBV7-9 and TRBJ1-1; TRBD1 might be the D (5 bases). The germline V and J ends were trimmed by 1 base and 0 bases, with 9 bases remaining between them. CDR3 length: 15 amino acids. Germline CDR1 is SEHNR and CDR2 is FQNEAQ (reference sequence).

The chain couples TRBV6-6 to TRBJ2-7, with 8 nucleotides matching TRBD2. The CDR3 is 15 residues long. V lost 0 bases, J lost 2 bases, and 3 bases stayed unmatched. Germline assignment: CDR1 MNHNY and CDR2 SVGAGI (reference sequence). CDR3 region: CASSYSAGGAYEQYF. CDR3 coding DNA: TGTGCCAGCAGTTACTCGGCGGGGGGAGCCTACGAGCAGTACTTC.

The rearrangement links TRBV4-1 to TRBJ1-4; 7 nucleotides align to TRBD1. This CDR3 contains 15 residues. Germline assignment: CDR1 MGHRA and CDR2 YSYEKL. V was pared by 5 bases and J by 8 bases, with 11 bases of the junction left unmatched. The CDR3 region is CASSYQGEGREKLFF. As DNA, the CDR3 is TGCGCCAGCAGCTACCAGGGGGAAGGACGAGAAAAACTGTTTTTT.

This chain's CDR3 is CASSPSAAGLLQETQYF. In nucleotides, the CDR3 is TGCGCCAGCAGCCCGTCGGCGGCGGGGCTCCTACAAGAGACCCAGTACTTC. The chain links TRBV5-1 to TRBJ2-5, with a possible D match to TRBD2 (6 bases). The V end was cut by 4 bases, the J end by 2 bases, with 21 bases between. The CDR3 spans 17 residues. Germline CDR1 is SGHRS and CDR2 is YFSETQ.

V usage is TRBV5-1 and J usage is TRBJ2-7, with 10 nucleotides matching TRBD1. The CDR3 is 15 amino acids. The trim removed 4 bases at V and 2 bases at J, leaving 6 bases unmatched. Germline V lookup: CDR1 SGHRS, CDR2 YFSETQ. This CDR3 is CASSAGTGVPYEQYF. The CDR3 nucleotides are TGCGCCAGCAGCGCAGGGACAGGGGTTCCCTACGAGCAGTACTTC.

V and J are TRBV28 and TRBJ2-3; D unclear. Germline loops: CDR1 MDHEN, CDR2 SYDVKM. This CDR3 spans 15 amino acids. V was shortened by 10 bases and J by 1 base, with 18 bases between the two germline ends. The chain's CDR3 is CATNPPASRTDTQYF. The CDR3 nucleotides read TGTGCCACCAACCCCCCAGCGTCACGCACAGATACGCAGTATTTT.